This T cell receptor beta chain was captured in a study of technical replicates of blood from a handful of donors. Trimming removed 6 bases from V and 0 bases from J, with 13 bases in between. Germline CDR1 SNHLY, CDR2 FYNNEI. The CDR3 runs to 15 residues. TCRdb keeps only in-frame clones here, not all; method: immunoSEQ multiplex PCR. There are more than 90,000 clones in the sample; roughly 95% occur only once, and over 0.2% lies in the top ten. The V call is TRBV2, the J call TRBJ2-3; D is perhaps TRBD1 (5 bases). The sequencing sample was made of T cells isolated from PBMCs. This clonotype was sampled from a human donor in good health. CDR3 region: CASSAVGQSTDTQYF. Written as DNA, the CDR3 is TGTGCCAGCAGCGCCGTGGGGCAGAGCACAGATACGCAGTATTTT.